This TCR beta chain was profiled in a study of cytomegalovirus exposure and HLA in healthy donors. CDR1 is SGHTA, CDR2 FQGNSA, per germline. Trimming cost V 1 base and J 5 bases; bases outside gene matches: 4. The CDR3 contains 16 residues. Of note for this clone: The target antigen is unknown.

Overall study findings and caveats: Productive status was seen about 90% or about 30% of the time for most TCR beta V segments in an earlier analysis. 164 TCR beta chains were listed as cytomegalovirus-associated. In a later analysis, specific HLA alleles were associated with some 16,000 TCR beta sequences at a 0.05 false discovery rate. A few V segments could not be told apart, such as TRBV6-2 and TRBV6-3, and were left out.

The PCR made use of 60 Vbeta and 13 Jbeta primers. The table came from immunoSEQ multiplex PCR; TCRdb's copy has only in-frame clones and leaves some out. The repertoire has about 140,000 clones, approximately 70% of them found once; the top ten carry over 1.5%. Material: PBMCs. The TCR originated in a human donor in good health. The J gene is TRBJ2-5, the V gene TRBV7-2, with 13 bases matching TRBD2. The CDR3 is CASSLVGLAGVETQYF. The CDR3 region has the DNA TGTGCCAGCAGCTTAGTAGGACTAGCGGGAGTTGAGACCCAGTACTTC.